Each of the 2 T cell receptor beta chains below was sequenced from the same sample in a study of OX40 agonist ivuxolimab in advanced cancers. This table comes from immunoSEQ multiplex PCR, and its TCRdb copy is limited to in-frame clones, with some not included. The sample lists about 75,000 clones, roughly 90% occurring once. The material was CD4+ or CD8+ T cells sorted from blood, obtained in a trial of the OX40 agonist ivuxolimab. These receptors came from an adult with an advanced solid tumor such as melanoma, head and neck, liver or kidney cancer.

This clone was detected once. J is TRBJ2-1 and V is TRBV9; possibly TRBD1 or TRBD2 for D (6 bases each). Deletions cut 0 bases from V and 3 bases from J, with 10 bases between. CDR1 and CDR2 (germline): SGDLS, YYNGEE. There are 15 residues in the CDR3. CDR3 region: CASSVEGGDYNEQFF. The CDR3 DNA reads TGTGCCAGCAGCGTAGAGGGGGGCGACTACAATGAGCAGTTCTTC.

The genes are TRBV7-9 and TRBJ1-2; 10 bases are shared with TRBD1. Germline trimming cut 6 bases from V and 2 bases from J; bases unmatched to any gene: 3. Germline CDR1 reads SEHNR; CDR2 reads FQNEAQ (reference sequence). The CDR3 loop spans 14 amino acids. As DNA, the CDR3 is TGTGCCAGCAGGGGGACAGGGGAGAACTATGGCTACACCTTC. It is translated as CASRGTGENYGYTF.